The 21 T cell receptor beta chains reported below all come from one sample, sequenced in a study of blood T cell repertoires in COVID-19. Clones were read by immunoSEQ multiplex PCR, and TCRdb kept only the in-frame ones, dropping some. This table has about 59,000 clones, 73% appearing once. The sequencing sample was made of peripheral blood. The receptors were gathered from a woman between 65 and 79 years old with acute or convalescent COVID-19.

A single count supports this clone. The chain links TRBV19 to TRBJ1-1, with 7 bases identical to TRBD1. There are 15 residues in the CDR3. J lost 2 bases, V lost 3 bases, and 6 bases had no gene match. Germline CDR1 is LNHDA and CDR2 is SQIVND (reference sequence). The CDR3 coding sequence is TGTGCCAGTAGTATTCCCGGGACAGACAACACTGAAGCTTTCTTT. Amino acids: CASSIPGTDNTEAFF. The whole variable domain, filled in from reference TRBV19 and TRBJ1-1, reads DGGITQSPKYLFRKEGQNVTLSCEQNLNHDAMYWYRQDPGQGLRLIYYSQIVNDFQKGDIAEGYSVSREKKESFPLTVTSAQKNPTAFYLCASSIPGTDNTEAFFGQGTRLTVV.

This clone was detected a few times. CDR3 sequence reads: CASSGRGNTEAFF. CDR3 in DNA: TGTGCCAGCAGCGGTAGGGGGAACACTGAAGCTTTCTTT. This chain connects TRBV5-5 to TRBJ1-1, with TRBD1 as a possible D gene (5 bases). Germline V lookup: CDR1 SGHKS, CDR2 YYEKEE (reference sequence). The ends were cut back, 4 bases at V and 1 base at J, with 8 bases in the middle. This CDR3 spans 13 amino acids.

This clone was picked up one time. The chain recombines TRBV4-1 with TRBJ2-2; 9 bases are a match to TRBD2. CDR3 length: 17 amino acids. Germline V gives CDR1 MGHRA, CDR2 YSYEKL. V was clipped by 1 base and J by 5 bases; unmatched bases: 8. CDR3 sequence: CASSQAVAGVITGELFF. CDR3 sequence (DNA): TGCGCCAGCAGCCAAGCGGTAGCGGGGGTAATTACCGGGGAGCTGTTTTTT.

The chain employs TRBV20-1 and TRBJ1-2, with 9 bases that match TRBD1. The germline V gene has CDR1 DFQATT and CDR2 SNEGSKA (reference sequence). The CDR3 is 11 amino acids. J was trimmed by 9 bases and V by 4 bases; bases with no gene match: 3. The CDR3 reads CSANRGPSYTF. CDR3 DNA: TGCAGTGCTAACAGGGGGCCCAGCTACACCTTC.

The CDR3 region has the DNA TGTGCCAGCAGCTTTACAGGGGGGAAACAAGAGACCCAGTACTTC. Encoded protein: CASSFTGGKQETQYF. This chain links TRBV7-9 with TRBJ2-5; 8 nucleotides line up with TRBD1. CDR1 is SEHNR and CDR2 is FQNEAQ in the germline V gene (reference sequence). V was clipped by 3 bases and J by 2 bases; unmatched bases: 5. CDR3 length: 15 residues.

The chain combines TRBV24-1 with TRBJ2-2; D not resolved. Germline CDR1 reads KGHDR; CDR2 reads SFDVKD. The CDR3 has 16 residues. Trimming pared 6 bases from V and 0 bases from J, leaving 13 bases between. This CDR3 reads CATSQRSPANTGELFF. As DNA, the CDR3 is TGTGCCACCAGTCAGAGGTCACCCGCGAACACCGGGGAGCTGTTTTTT.

This clone was observed a few times. The chain couples TRBV25-1 to TRBJ2-1, with D uncertain. The germline gives CDR1 MGHDK, CDR2 SYGVNS. The V gene lost 1 base and the J gene lost 8 bases, with 3 bases spanning the gap. The CDR3 consists of 11 residues. The CDR3 DNA reads as TGTGCCAGCAGTGAATTCGATGAGCAGTTCTTC. This codes for CASSEFDEQFF.

The chain couples TRBV3-1 (or the pseudogene TRBV3-2) to TRBJ1-6; possibly TRBD1 for D (5 bases). V lost 4 bases and J 7 bases, leaving 8 bases between the germline ends. The length of the CDR3 is 13 residues. Germline loops: CDR1 LGHDT, CDR2 YNNKEL (reference sequence). CDR3 in amino acids: CASSLSGNSPLHF. The CDR3 nucleotides are TGTGCCAGCAGCCTATCAGGGAATTCACCCCTCCACTTT.

This sequence joins TRBV5-6 and TRBJ1-2, with D hard to call. Trimming took 9 bases from V and 9 from J, leaving 21 bases between them. The germline gives CDR1 SGHDT, CDR2 YYEEEE. This CDR3 contains 13 residues. The CDR3 sequence: CATKLNRRQSYTF. The CDR3 bases are TGTGCCACCAAATTAAACAGAAGGCAGAGCTACACCTTC.

This chain uses TRBV10-3 with TRBJ1-1, with no clear D. Germline CDR1 and CDR2: ENHRY and SYGVKD. The CDR3 covers 15 residues. V shed 2 bases and J shed 1 base, with 11 bases lying between them. CDR3 sequence: CAISEIWRENTEAFF. CDR3 bases: TGTGCCATCAGTGAGATCTGGCGGGAGAACACTGAAGCTTTCTTT.

This rearrangement joins TRBV11-2 to TRBJ1-1, with D tentatively TRBD1 (6 bases). CDR3 size: 12 residues. Trimming removed 7 bases from V and 4 bases from J, with 10 bases in between. The germline V gene encodes CDR1 SGHAT and CDR2 FQNNGV. As DNA, the CDR3 is TGTGCCAGCACCCTAGGGGGCACTGAAGCTTTCTTT. Translating it yields CASTLGGTEAFF.

The J gene is TRBJ1-4, the V gene TRBV3-1 (or the pseudogene TRBV3-2); D is unresolved. The germline V gene has CDR1 LGHDT and CDR2 YNNKEL (reference sequence). V was cut by 5 bases and J by 5 bases, with 6 bases left in between. CDR3 length: 12 amino acids. The CDR3 protein is CASSARNEKLFF. Written as DNA, the CDR3 is TGTGCCAGCAGCGCCCGGAATGAAAAACTGTTTTTT.

This clone has just a few counts. V usage is TRBV2 and J usage is TRBJ1-2, with 10 bases fitting TRBD1. This CDR3 has 15 amino acids. V trimming: 6 bases; J trimming: 8 bases; junction bases outside the gene matches: 12. Germline loops: CDR1 SNHLY, CDR2 FYNNEI. The CDR3 protein is CASRRGQGRPRGYTF. The CDR3 nucleotides read TGTGCCAGCAGACGGGGACAGGGGAGGCCTAGGGGCTACACCTTC.

This clone was seen only once. This chain connects TRBV11-1 to TRBJ1-3; D not certain. Trimming stripped 4 bases from V and 0 bases from J, with 10 bases between. The CDR3 extends over 15 amino acids. The germline V gene encodes CDR1 SGHAT and CDR2 FQDESV (reference sequence). The CDR3 spells CASSSGINSGNTIYF. CDR3 nucleotides: TGTGCCAGCAGCTCGGGGATAAACTCTGGAAACACCATATATTTT.

CDR3 bases: TGTGCCAGCAGCTCAAGGAGCCTGGACACTGAAGCTTTCTTT. It codes for CASSSRSLDTEAFF. The J gene is TRBJ1-1, the V gene TRBV5-5; D gene unclear. V was shortened by 3 bases and J by 3 bases, with 12 bases between the two germline ends. Germline V gene sequence: CDR1 SGHKS, CDR2 YYEKEE (reference sequence). There are 14 residues in the CDR3.

This clone was seen only once. The chain links TRBV19 to TRBJ1-1, with a tentative D call TRBD1 (5 bases). Looked up from germline, CDR1 is LNHDA and CDR2 is SQIVND (reference sequence). With 10 bases removed from V and 1 base from J, the gap between germline ends came to 25 bases. The CDR3 covers 17 residues. CDR3 loop: CATGRGRQLGQNTEAFF. Written as DNA, the CDR3 is TGTGCCACCGGAAGGGGAAGGCAGCTGGGCCAGAACACTGAAGCTTTCTTT.

The rearrangement links TRBV27 to TRBJ1-1; 7 nucleotides agree with TRBD1. The germline CDR1 and CDR2 sequences are MNHEY and SMNVEV (reference sequence). The CDR3 totals 14 residues. Losses at the gene ends were 2 bases for V and 3 bases for J; bases not matched to a gene: 3. The CDR3 reads CASSLAGGYTEAFF. The CDR3 DNA reads as TGTGCCAGCAGTTTAGCAGGGGGTTACACTGAAGCTTTCTTT.

The V and J genes are TRBV5-6 and TRBJ1-1, with D unclear. The CDR3 extends over 14 amino acids. Looked up from germline, CDR1 is SGHDT and CDR2 is YYEEEE. Trimming pared 5 bases from V and 7 bases from J, leaving 18 bases between. The CDR3 sequence is CASSHPLGGLEAFF. As DNA, the CDR3 is TGTGCCAGCAGTCACCCACTTGGAGGGCTTGAAGCTTTCTTT.

The rearrangement joins TRBV7-9 to TRBJ1-2, with D uncertain. In germline, CDR1 is SEHNR, CDR2 FQNEAQ (reference sequence). The CDR3 is 14 amino acids. The V end lost 1 base, the J end lost 8 bases, and 14 bases lay between the germline ends. Written as DNA, the CDR3 is TGTGCCAGCAGCTTAGAGGCAACAGAACAGGGCTACACCTTC. Protein: CASSLEATEQGYTF.

This rearrangement joins TRBV10-3 to TRBJ1-2, with D maybe TRBD1 (6 bases). This CDR3 spans 12 amino acids. V lost 9 bases and J 4 bases, leaving 12 bases between the germline ends. Germline CDR1 reads ENHRY; CDR2 reads SYGVKD. CDR3 bases: TGTGCCATACGGACAGAGTTCTATGGCTACACCTTC. Translation: CAIRTEFYGYTF.

The chain recombines TRBV14 with TRBJ1-2; 7 bases line up with TRBD1. Trimming at V came to 8 bases and at J to 8 bases, leaving 32 bases not matched to a gene. Germline-derived CDR1 and CDR2 are SGHDN and FVKESK. The CDR3 totals 20 residues. CDR3 sequence (DNA): TGTGCCAGCGCGCGAGGGGGCCGACGGGACACACAAAGCGGGTCGGGAGGCTACACCTTC. This translates into CASARGGRRDTQSGSGGYTF.